These 23 T cell receptor beta chains were sequenced from one sample in a study of CD8+ T cells in alopecia areata. Treatment noted: oral pan-JAK inhibitor, 5-10 mg twice daily. Isolated RNA was reverse transcribed into cDNA used as the sequencing template. The assay was immunoSEQ multiplex PCR, and TCRdb's table has in-frame clones only and misses some. This table has about 42,000 clones, more than 90% appearing once. Sequences were derived from CD8+ T cells sorted from blood, sampled at week 24, from a patient treated with tofacitinib. The receptors shown here come from a human donor with alopecia areata.

V and J are TRBV4-3 and TRBJ2-1; 10 positions agree with TRBD2. Losses at the gene ends were 2 bases for V and 8 bases for J; bases not matched to a gene: 6. The CDR3 loop spans 15 amino acids. Germline V gene lookup returns CDR1 LGHNA and CDR2 YSLEER. CDR3 DNA sequence: TGCGCCAGCAGCCAACTAGCGGGGGATATCGATGAGCAGTTCTTC. Translation gives CASSQLAGDIDEQFF.

The rearrangement links TRBV28 to TRBJ2-5; D perhaps matches TRBD1 (6 bases). CDR3 length: 14 residues. The germline V gene has CDR1 MDHEN and CDR2 SYDVKM. The ends were cut back, 6 bases at V and 1 base at J, with 12 bases in the middle. CDR3 sequence reads: CASSRQVFQETQYF. CDR3 in DNA: TGTGCCAGCAGCCGACAGGTTTTCCAAGAGACCCAGTACTTC.

The sample holds one count of this clone. Sequence at one end of the junction differs from germline and may be a read error. The chain joins TRBV7-9 to TRBJ2-7; D not certain. The CDR3 runs to 12 residues. Germline CDR1 reads SEHNR; CDR2 reads FQNEAQ (reference sequence). CDR3 DNA: TGTGCCAGCAGCTTCTCAACCATGTTGGTTAGCTTC. Its protein is CASSFSTMLVSF.

V usage is TRBV30 and J usage is TRBJ2-2; D gene uncertain. The CDR3 loop spans 15 amino acids. Germline CDR1 and CDR2: GTSNPN and SVGIG (reference sequence). V shed 4 bases and J shed 3 bases, with 15 bases lying between them. CDR3 DNA sequence: TGTGCCTGGAATGACGGCAACACTTACACCGGGGAGCTGTTTTTT. It specifies CAWNDGNTYTGELFF. The whole variable domain, remainder taken from reference TRBV30 and TRBJ2-2, is SQTIHQWPATLVQPVGSPLSLECTVEGTSNPNLYWYRQAAGRGLQLLFYSVGIGQISSEVPQNLSASRPQDRQFILSSKKLLLSDSGFYLCAWNDGNTYTGELFFGEGSRLTVL.

The chain is built from TRBV4-2 and TRBJ2-7; TRBD1 might be the D (6 bases). Germline CDR1 and CDR2: LGHNA and YNFKEQ. The CDR3 loop spans 13 amino acids. Trimming pared 3 bases from V and 5 bases from J, leaving 11 bases between. CDR3 sequence: CASSQGTGNEQYF. CDR3 DNA sequence: TGTGCCAGCAGCCAGGGTACAGGGAACGAGCAGTACTTC.

This clone was observed once. The gene calls are TRBV6-1 and TRBJ2-7; D gene unclear. V was shortened by 4 bases and J by 0 bases, with 7 bases between the two germline ends. CDR1 MNHNS and CDR2 SASEGT come from the germline V gene. The CDR3 has 13 amino acids. Here the CDR3 DNA reads TGTGCCAGCAGTGGGTACAACTCCTACGAGCAGTACTTC. Protein: CASSGYNSYEQYF.

This chain connects TRBV6-5 to TRBJ2-7; D uncertain. The CDR3 consists of 13 residues. Trimming shortened V by 5 bases and J by 4 bases, and 12 bases separated the two germline ends. The germline V gene has CDR1 MNHEY and CDR2 SVGAGI. The CDR3 DNA reads as TGTGCCAGCAGTGTCCAAACGGCTTACGAGCAGTACTTC. Protein sequence: CASSVQTAYEQYF.

The chain has TRBV4-1 and TRBJ2-5; maybe TRBD2 (5 bases). Judging by the DNA end, TRBJ2-7 fits better; the J call may be wrong. The CDR3 loop spans 14 amino acids. The germline V gene has CDR1 MGHRA and CDR2 YSYEKL. The CDR3 sequence: CASSQAAGFGEQYF. The CDR3, as DNA: TGCGCCAGCAGCCAAGCCGCGGGCTTCGGCGAGCAGTACTTC.

The chain carries TRBV7-8 and TRBJ2-3; D possibly corresponds to TRBD1 (5 bases). The CDR3 extends over 14 amino acids. The V and J ends lost 4 bases and 3 bases respectively, with 11 bases between them. Germline V lookup: CDR1 SGHVS, CDR2 FQNEAQ. The CDR3, as DNA: TGTGCCAGCAGCTCCGGACAAGATACAGATACGCAGTATTTT. Translating gives CASSSGQDTDTQYF.

The chain combines TRBV6-6 with TRBJ2-5; a possible D gene is TRBD2 (7 bases). Germline V gene sequence: CDR1 MNHNY, CDR2 SVGAGI (reference sequence). The CDR3 contains 15 residues. Trimming left V 3 bases short and J 3 bases short, with 14 bases between. CDR3 coding DNA: TGTGCCAGCAGTTATATCGGGGGGCCCGAAGAGACCCAGTACTTC. This translates into CASSYIGGPEETQYF.

The V call is TRBV20-1, the J call TRBJ1-4; D ambiguous. This CDR3 contains 11 residues. Trimming pared 7 bases from V and 5 bases from J, leaving 8 bases between. The V gene's germline CDR1 is DFQATT and CDR2 SNEGSKA (reference sequence). CDR3 nucleotides: TGCAGTGGTAGGGAGAATGAAAAACTGTTTTTT. Translating it yields CSGRENEKLFF.

The CDR3 DNA reads TGTGCCAGCAGGCTGACAGGTTTCTACGAGCAGTACTTC. It codes for CASRLTGFYEQYF. The chain couples TRBV6-1 to TRBJ2-7; D is possibly TRBD1 (6 bases). Germline CDR1 is MNHNS and CDR2 is SASEGT. Trimming took 6 bases from V and 3 from J, leaving 12 bases between them. CDR3 length equals 13 residues.

The rearrangement uses TRBV9 and TRBJ2-1; 9 bases map to TRBD2. The CDR3 runs 16 residues. V shed 4 bases and J 9 bases; nucleotides not matched to a gene: 14. Germline lookup yields CDR1 SGDLS and CDR2 YYNGEE. The CDR3 here is CASSPLEGGGAGEQFF. CDR3 DNA: TGTGCCAGCAGCCCCCTTGAGGGCGGGGGGGCAGGTGAGCAGTTCTTC.

The gene calls are TRBV4-3 and TRBJ1-2; 7 bases fit TRBD1. V trimming: 4 bases; J trimming: 2 bases; junction bases outside the gene matches: 4. The CDR3 covers 14 residues. CDR1 is LGHNA, CDR2 YSLEER, per germline. CDR3 nucleotide sequence: TGCGCCAGCAGCCCGAGACAGGGAAACTATGGCTACACCTTC. This codes for CASSPRQGNYGYTF.

The chain joins TRBV5-1 to TRBJ2-7, with TRBD1 identical over 7 bases. The CDR3 has 17 residues. Germline trimming cut 3 bases from V and 1 base from J; bases unmatched to any gene: 13. CDR1 is SGHRS, CDR2 YFSETQ, per germline. The CDR3 DNA sequence: TGCGCCAGCAGCTCCCCGTCCGACAGGGTAAATTCCTACGAGCAGTACTTC. Translation gives CASSSPSDRVNSYEQYF.

The chain employs TRBV6-6 and TRBJ2-2; D may be TRBD2 (7 bases). The CDR3 runs 12 residues. Germline CDR1 and CDR2: MNHNY and SVGAGI (reference sequence). The V and J ends lost 11 bases and 6 bases respectively, with 13 bases between them. Here the CDR3 DNA reads TGTGCCGAGGGGGGGTCCGCCGGGGAGCTGTTTTTT. It translates to CAEGGSAGELFF.

The chain combines TRBV19 with TRBJ1-1, with D hard to call. With 7 bases removed from V and 2 bases from J, the gap between germline ends came to 8 bases. This CDR3 is 12 amino acids long. Germline assignment: CDR1 LNHDA and CDR2 SQIVND (reference sequence). CDR3 nucleotides: TGTGCCAGTAATAGGGATAACACTGAAGCTTTCTTT. Translating it yields CASNRDNTEAFF.

Details on this clone: The same CDR3 is also encoded by other DNA sequences in this sample. V is TRBV29-1 and J is TRBJ2-1; no firm D call. The CDR3 is made up of 9 amino acids. V was shortened by 6 bases and J by 5 bases, with 2 bases between the two germline ends. CDR1 is SQVTM and CDR2 is ANQGSEA in the germline V gene. The CDR3, as DNA: TGCAGCGTCAACAATGAGCAGTTCTTC. It translates to CSVNNEQFF.

The CDR3 protein is CASSMFQGAQNNEQFF. Written as DNA, the CDR3 is TGTGCCAGTAGTATGTTCCAGGGGGCCCAAAACAATGAGCAGTTCTTC. The chain links TRBV19 to TRBJ2-1, with 8 bases lining up with TRBD1. The CDR3 is 16 amino acids. CDR1 is LNHDA and CDR2 is SQIVND in the germline V gene (reference sequence). Losses at the gene ends were 3 bases for V and 5 bases for J; bases not matched to a gene: 9.

This rearrangement joins TRBV29-1 to TRBJ1-2; TRBD1 agrees at 9 bases. The germline V gene has CDR1 SQVTM and CDR2 ANQGSEA. The CDR3 consists of 13 residues. Trimming took 6 bases from V and 5 from J; bases not matched to a gene: 7. The CDR3 region has the DNA TGCAGCGTAGAAACAGGGGGCCGGTATGGCTACACCTTC. Protein: CSVETGGRYGYTF.

V and J are TRBV19 and TRBJ1-5; TRBD1 matches 9 bases. Germline V gene lookup returns CDR1 LNHDA and CDR2 SQIVND (reference sequence). The CDR3 is made up of 13 amino acids. V trimming: 6 bases; J trimming: 6 bases; junction bases outside the gene matches: 3. CDR3 region: CASSGQGSQPQHF. CDR3 DNA sequence: TGTGCCAGTAGCGGACAGGGGAGTCAGCCCCAGCATTTT.

This chain joins TRBV7-3 and TRBJ2-1; 8 bases agree with TRBD2. This CDR3 comprises 14 residues. J gave up 5 bases and V 3 bases, and 3 bases lay outside the gene matches. CDR1 and CDR2 (germline): SGHTA, FQGTGA. The CDR3 loop is CASSFLAGNNEQFF. As DNA, the CDR3 is TGTGCCAGCAGCTTCTTAGCGGGGAACAATGAGCAGTTCTTC.

The chain employs TRBV7-9 and TRBJ2-1; no definite D call. CDR3 length: 15 residues. V dropped 4 bases and J dropped 0 bases, with 10 bases sitting between them. CDR1 is SEHNR and CDR2 is FQNEAQ in the germline V gene (reference sequence). The CDR3 protein is CASSSTAYSYNEQFF. CDR3 coding DNA: TGTGCCAGCAGCTCTACAGCATACTCCTACAATGAGCAGTTCTTC.